A single sample gave rise to the 7 T cell receptor beta chains below, sequenced in a study of CD8 T cells in ankylosing spondylitis. The study, taken as a whole, reports: A motif in TCR beta, a set of fewer than ten highly homologous variants, appeared characteristic of ankylosing spondylitis blood.

TCRdb fed the 5' RACE reads into MiXCR, producing one record per CDR3 protein. The sample lists about 800,000 distinct CDR3 sequences, 10% to 15% occurring once. These receptors have no identified antigens. Sequencing was performed on blood, either unsorted or a sorted T cell fraction (not recorded which). The receptors here all came from a male donor with ankylosing spondylitis.

This clonotype occurred a few times. The chain uses TRBV27 and TRBJ1-6, with 7 positions matching TRBD1. V shed 4 bases and J 10 bases; nucleotides not matched to a gene: 13. The germline V gene encodes CDR1 MNHEY and CDR2 SMNVEV (reference sequence). The CDR3 covers 16 residues. The DNA for the CDR3 is TGTGCCAGCAGTTGGTTACGACAGGGTTTAATCTCACCCCTCCACTTT. This translates into CASSWLRQGLISPLHF.

This clonotype appeared many times. The chain combines TRBV4-3 with TRBJ2-7; D remains ambiguous. V shed 0 bases and J shed 5 bases, with 11 bases lying between them. Germline values: CDR1 LGHNA, CDR2 YSLEER. The length of the CDR3 is 14 residues. This CDR3 is CASSQEAKVDEQYF. For the CDR3, the DNA is TGCGCCAGCAGCCAAGAGGCGAAGGTGGACGAGCAGTACTTC.

The rearrangement links TRBV6-1 to TRBJ2-7; 8 positions match TRBD2. CDR1 and CDR2 (germline): MNHNS, SASEGT. CDR3 length: 13 residues. The V gene end was trimmed by 7 bases and the J gene end by 4 bases; junction bases not matched to a gene: 6. The CDR3 sequence: CASKAGVRYEQYF. The CDR3 DNA follows: TGTGCCAGCAAAGCGGGAGTTCGGTACGAGCAGTACTTC.

The chain recombines TRBV2 with TRBJ2-3; D unresolved. V was shortened by 6 bases and J by 0 bases, with 16 bases between the two germline ends. CDR3 length: 16 amino acids. CDR1 and CDR2 (germline): SNHLY, FYNNEI. CDR3 in DNA: TGTGCCAGCAGCCGAGAATTGTCCGCTAGCACAGATACGCAGTATTTT. As protein: CASSRELSASTDTQYF.

This clonotype was picked up many times. Written as DNA, the CDR3 is TGTGCCAGCAGCTTAACCCCTGGGGCCAAAAACATTCAGTACTTC. Its translation: CASSLTPGAKNIQYF. The chain recombines TRBV7-2 with TRBJ2-4; D is unresolved. The CDR3 is 15 amino acids. Germline V gives CDR1 SGHTA, CDR2 FQGNSA. Trimming took off 2 bases at V and 1 base at J, with 9 bases between the two ends.

The chain couples TRBV20-1 to TRBJ1-2, with D hard to call. The germline gives CDR1 DFQATT, CDR2 SNEGSKA (reference sequence). There are 12 residues in the CDR3. Between the trimmed V and J ends, which lost 4 bases and 4 bases, there was a span of 10 bases. CDR3 bases: TGCAGTGCTACATTTGAAGGCTATGGCTACACCTTC. Encoded protein: CSATFEGYGYTF.

This clonotype was observed a handful of times. The chain is built from TRBV7-2 and TRBJ2-6; D not resolved. Germline V CDR1 and CDR2: SGHTA, FQGNSA. The CDR3 has 16 amino acids. V was pared by 1 base and J by 0 bases, with 7 bases between. The CDR3 region has the DNA TGTGCCAGCAGCTTAGTGTCGGCCTCTGGGGCCAACGTCCTGACTTTC. Encoded protein: CASSLVSASGANVLTF.